A few counts support the clone carrying this T cell receptor (beta chain). The antigen remains unidentified. Amplification used 60 Vbeta primers and 13 Jbeta primers. Here immunoSEQ multiplex PCR was the method, and the copy in TCRdb shows in-frame clones only, minus some. Among roughly 150,000 clones listed, under 70% were seen once. This sample is drawn from a study of cytomegalovirus exposure and HLA in healthy donors. Study-level points and caveats: Near-uniform donor sequencing depth was presumed by presence/absence analyses. The study reported that TCR beta sequences accurately predicted HLA-A and HLA-B alleles in most subjects. Most TCR sequences were uncommon, yet certain public TCRs appeared in many donors.

CDR1 and CDR2 (germline): SEHNR, FQNEAQ (reference sequence). V was shortened by 7 bases and J by 5 bases, with 18 bases between the two germline ends. CDR3 size: 15 residues. Sequencing was done on a sample of PBMCs. This clonotype was sampled from a man aged 25 to 45 in good health and CMV-seropositive. This chain joins TRBV7-9 and TRBJ1-5, with D tentatively TRBD1 (5 bases). CDR3 protein: CASTRGGDRDQPQHF. CDR3 bases: TGTGCCAGCACCCGGGGGGGGGATCGGGATCAGCCCCAGCATTTT.